These 12 T cell receptor beta chains originate from one sample sequenced in a study of PD-1 blockade in classical Hodgkin lymphoma. Sequencing was performed with immunoSEQ multiplex PCR; in TCRdb, only in-frame clones are kept and a portion is missing. The sample holds about 14,000 clones, 91% seen once. Documented time point: newly diagnosed, previously untreated cHL patient sample. Investigators obtained CD8+ T cells from thawed PBMCs by magnetic negative selection. The specimen was CD8+ T cells from blood. These TCRs come from a human donor with classical Hodgkin lymphoma.

Comments on this clone: The junction and the germline gene differ at one end; a read error may be behind it. The rearrangement joins TRBV9 to TRBJ2-7, with 7 bases matching TRBD2. Germline V lookup: CDR1 SGDLS, CDR2 YYNGEE. The CDR3 has 12 amino acids. This CDR3 reads CASSGPTLEQYF. As DNA, the CDR3 is TGTGCCAGTAGCGGGCCGACCCTCGAGCAGTACTTC.

The chain links TRBV7-6 to TRBJ2-1; TRBD1 aligns across 7 bases. The V gene's germline CDR1 is SGHVS and CDR2 FNYEAQ. Germline trimming cut 3 bases from V and 0 bases from J; bases unmatched to any gene: 5. The CDR3 is 16 residues long. The CDR3 region has the DNA TGTGCCAGCAGCTTTGAGACAGGGAGCTCCTACAATGAGCAGTTCTTC. It is translated as CASSFETGSSYNEQFF.

The V gene is TRBV5-1, the J gene TRBJ2-7; D gene uncertain. Trimming shortened V by 2 bases and J by 2 bases, and 5 bases separated the two germline ends. CDR1 is SGHRS and CDR2 is YFSETQ in the germline V gene. This CDR3 region has 12 residues. Written as DNA, the CDR3 is TGCGCCAGCAGCTTCGGCACCTACGAGCAGTACTTC. It codes for CASSFGTYEQYF.

CDR3 protein: CASSLSIAYEAFF. The DNA of the CDR3 is TGTGCCAGCAGCTTAAGTATCGCGTATGAAGCTTTCTTT. The gene calls are TRBV7-3 and TRBJ1-1; D gene ambiguous. The CDR3 runs to 13 residues. V was cut by 1 base and J by 7 bases, with 10 bases left in between. CDR1 and CDR2 from the germline V gene are SGHTA and FQGTGA.

The chain joins TRBV7-2 to TRBJ2-7; D is possibly TRBD2 (6 bases). CDR1 is SGHTA and CDR2 is FQGNSA in the germline V gene. The CDR3 contains 15 residues. V was trimmed by 7 bases and J by 3 bases, leaving 19 bases between them. The CDR3 sequence is CASTLKRTGDYEQYF. The CDR3 DNA sequence: TGTGCCAGCACCCTAAAGAGGACGGGGGACTACGAGCAGTACTTC.

The rearrangement uses TRBV6-1 and TRBJ2-7; 7 positions agree with TRBD1. The V segment lost 6 bases and the J segment 3 bases; nucleotides outside the gene matches: 8. CDR1 and CDR2 from the germline V gene are MNHNS and SASEGT. The CDR3 covers 14 residues. In DNA form, the CDR3 reads TGTGCCAGCAGCGCCGGGACAGCGAACTACGAGCAGTACTTC. Protein product: CASSAGTANYEQYF.

This clone was found once. The genes are TRBV5-1 and TRBJ1-1; D remains ambiguous. V lost 0 bases, J lost 8 bases, and 8 bases lay in between. This CDR3 has 12 amino acids. The V gene's germline CDR1 is SGHRS and CDR2 YFSETQ. Written as DNA, the CDR3 is TGCGCCAGCAGCTTGGGACCTGGGGAAGCTTTCTTT. It translates to CASSLGPGEAFF.

This rearrangement joins TRBV7-9 to TRBJ2-1; D is ambiguous. Germline CDR1 SEHNR, CDR2 FQNEAQ (reference sequence). The CDR3 is made up of 15 amino acids. Deletions cut 1 base from V and 7 bases from J, with 14 bases between. The CDR3 DNA sequence: TGTGCCAGCAGCTTAGAGGCTGGGGTTGGGAATGAGCAGTTCTTC. The encoded protein is CASSLEAGVGNEQFF.

DNA for the CDR3: TGTGCCAGCAGTGAACTAGCGGGAGTCGAAGAGCAGTACTTC. Translation: CASSELAGVEEQYF. This chain connects TRBV6-1 to TRBJ2-7, with 10 bases fitting TRBD2. This CDR3 is built from 14 residues. Looked up from germline, CDR1 is MNHNS and CDR2 is SASEGT. Trimming cost V 2 bases and J 7 bases; bases outside gene matches: 5.

The chain joins TRBV19 to TRBJ2-1; 7 positions match TRBD1. Germline values: CDR1 LNHDA, CDR2 SQIVND (reference sequence). This CDR3 contains 15 residues. The V segment lost 5 bases and the J segment 5 bases; nucleotides outside the gene matches: 9. This CDR3 reads CASSGEGAGHNEQFF. Written as DNA, the CDR3 is TGTGCCAGTAGTGGCGAGGGGGCCGGTCACAATGAGCAGTTCTTC.

The chain has TRBV2 and TRBJ2-1; tentative D call: TRBD2 (6 bases). The CDR3 spans 18 residues. Germline-derived CDR1 and CDR2 are SNHLY and FYNNEI. V was pared by 3 bases and J by 3 bases, with 21 bases between. The CDR3 coding sequence is TGTGCCAGCAGTGATCAGGGAGGACCGCCAATTAACTACAATGAGCAGTTCTTC. It codes for CASSDQGGPPINYNEQFF.

The rearrangement joins TRBV5-5 to TRBJ2-7; D is possibly TRBD1 or TRBD2 (5 bases each). The germline gives CDR1 SGHKS, CDR2 YYEKEE (reference sequence). The V end was cut by 3 bases, the J end by 2 bases, with 12 bases between. The CDR3 runs to 14 residues. CDR3 amino acids: CASSYLGATYEQYV. CDR3 bases: TGTGCCAGCAGCTACCTCGGGGCCACCTACGAGCAGTACGTC.